The next 9 T cell receptor beta chains were all read from a single sample in a study of blood T cell repertoires in COVID-19. Assay: immunoSEQ multiplex PCR; the TCRdb copy retains only in-frame clones and omits some. The top ten clones hold 4% of a sample with roughly 310,000 clones, over 75% of them seen once. The sequenced sample consisted of peripheral blood. The receptors stem from a woman aged 50 to 65 with active or convalescent COVID-19.

The chain couples TRBV7-2 to TRBJ2-5; D not certain. CDR3 length equals 13 residues. Between the trimmed V and J ends, which lost 1 base and 5 bases, there was a span of 8 bases. The germline CDR1 and CDR2 sequences are SGHTA and FQGNSA. The CDR3 region is CASSLDILETQYF. The CDR3 bases are TGTGCCAGCAGCTTAGACATTCTGGAGACCCAGTACTTC.

The rearrangement joins TRBV7-2 to TRBJ2-5; 8 bases agree with TRBD1. Germline V gene data show CDR1 as SGHTA and CDR2 as FQGNSA. V trimming: 1 base; J trimming: 4 bases; junction bases outside the gene matches: 8. The CDR3 covers 16 residues. The CDR3 sequence: CASSLGDRWTGETQYF. CDR3 bases: TGTGCCAGCAGCTTAGGGGACAGGTGGACAGGAGAGACCCAGTACTTC. Full variable domain (rest looked up from reference TRBV7-2 and TRBJ2-5): GAGVSQSPSNKVTEKGKDVELRCDPISGHTALYWYRQSLGQGLEFLIYFQGNSAPDKSGLPSDRFSAERTGGSVSTLTIQRTQQEDSAVYLCASSLGDRWTGETQYFGPGTRLLVL.

This clone was observed once. This chain connects TRBV27 to TRBJ1-1, with 9 bases aligning to TRBD1. J lost 6 bases, V lost 4 bases, and 6 bases had no gene match. The CDR3 length is 14 residues. Germline CDR1 and CDR2: MNHEY and SMNVEV (reference sequence). Here the CDR3 DNA reads TGTGCCAGCAGTTGGGGGACAGGGTCTGCTGAAGCTTTCTTT. Its translation is CASSWGTGSAEAFF.

The chain is built from TRBV18 and TRBJ1-1; maybe TRBD1 (5 bases). The CDR3 runs to 16 residues. Germline V lookup: CDR1 KGHSH, CDR2 LQKENI. V was trimmed by 3 bases and J by 3 bases, leaving 17 bases between them. This CDR3 is CASSPRQLTADTEAFF. In nucleotides, the CDR3 is TGTGCCAGCTCACCCCGACAGTTGACGGCTGACACTGAAGCTTTCTTT.

In this sample, this clone turned up once. The CDR3 region has the DNA TGTGCCAGCAGCTTAGTCATGGGGGCTAATCAGCCCCAGCATTTT. The encoded protein is CASSLVMGANQPQHF. This chain uses TRBV7-2 with TRBJ1-5; a weak D match, TRBD1 (6 bases). CDR3 length: 15 amino acids. Germline V lookup: CDR1 SGHTA, CDR2 FQGNSA. V was clipped by 1 base and J by 4 bases, with 11 bases between them.

The chain couples TRBV3-1 (or the pseudogene TRBV3-2) to TRBJ1-6; 8 nucleotides agree with TRBD1. The germline CDR1 and CDR2 sequences are LGHDT and YNNKEL (reference sequence). The CDR3 has 16 amino acids. V was pared by 4 bases and J by 5 bases, with 7 bases of the junction left unmatched. The CDR3 nucleotides are TGTGCCAGCAGCCTCCTTGGGACAGGAGATAATTCACCCCTCCACTTT. Translated: CASSLLGTGDNSPLHF.

V gene TRBV25-1 combines with J gene TRBJ1-1, with D possibly matching TRBD1 (6 bases). Trimming took off 4 bases at V and 7 bases at J, with 13 bases between the two ends. Germline lookup yields CDR1 MGHDK and CDR2 SYGVNS. The CDR3 is 13 residues long. CDR3 loop: CASSVSGGIEAFF. CDR3 coding DNA: TGTGCCAGCAGTGTTTCTGGGGGCATTGAAGCTTTCTTT.

V usage is TRBV6-2 or TRBV6-3 and J usage is TRBJ1-5; 9 bases are a match to TRBD1. The V gene end was trimmed by 1 base and the J gene end by 5 bases; junction bases not matched to a gene: 3. CDR1 is MNHEY, CDR2 SVGEGT, per germline. The CDR3 runs 15 residues. The CDR3 DNA is TGTGCCAGCAGTTACTTCAACAGGGGGCATCAGCCCCAGCATTTT. Amino acids: CASSYFNRGHQPQHF.

The V gene is TRBV3-1 (or the pseudogene TRBV3-2), the J gene TRBJ2-1; the match to TRBD1 covers 7 bases. This CDR3 comprises 16 residues. V gave up 4 bases and J gave up 8 bases; unmatched junction bases: 14. Germline values: CDR1 LGHDT, CDR2 YNNKEL (reference sequence). The CDR3 DNA is TGTGCCAGCAGCCCTTCAGGGGGAAGTATTTCAGATGAGCAGTTCTTC. Amino acids: CASSPSGGSISDEQFF.